What follows are 5 T cell receptor beta chains derived from one specimen sequenced in a study of cytomegalovirus exposure and HLA in healthy donors. Data came from immunoSEQ multiplex PCR; TCRdb stores just in-frame clones and leaves some out. The table includes some 140,000 clones, 85% to 90% detected once. Sequencing was performed on PBMCs. The source is a man in his late teens or twenties in good health and CMV-seronegative.

A single count supports this clone. The J gene is TRBJ2-7, the V gene TRBV11-2; the match to TRBD1 covers 9 bases. The CDR3 totals 14 residues. Germline V lookup: CDR1 SGHAT, CDR2 FQNNGV. J was trimmed by 5 bases and V by 1 base; bases with no gene match: 3. CDR3 residues: CASSLGGTGHEQYF. The CDR3 DNA follows: TGTGCCAGCAGCTTAGGGGGGACAGGGCACGAGCAGTACTTC.

The V and J genes are TRBV28 and TRBJ2-5; 7 nucleotides align to TRBD2. There are 14 residues in the CDR3. Trimming cost V 6 bases and J 7 bases; bases outside gene matches: 11. Germline-derived CDR1 and CDR2 are MDHEN and SYDVKM. In nucleotides, the CDR3 is TGTGCCAGCAGCTTCGTCGGGGGGTCAGGGACCCAGTACTTC. The encoded protein is CASSFVGGSGTQYF.

This chain links TRBV6-5 with TRBJ2-7, with D perhaps matching TRBD2 (6 bases). V lost 2 bases and J lost 1, with 12 bases in between. The CDR3 contains 15 residues. From germline, CDR1 is MNHEY and CDR2 SVGAGI. The CDR3 sequence: CASSYGLAWSYEQYF. The CDR3 DNA is TGTGCCAGCAGTTACGGGCTAGCGTGGTCCTACGAGCAGTACTTC.

The rearrangement uses TRBV2 and TRBJ2-2, with TRBD1 matching over 7 bases. The CDR3 length is 14 residues. Germline CDR1 is SNHLY and CDR2 is FYNNEI. Losses at the gene ends were 5 bases for V and 6 bases for J; bases not matched to a gene: 6. The CDR3 is CASSRDRASGELFF. The CDR3, as DNA: TGTGCCAGCAGTCGAGACAGGGCGTCCGGGGAGCTGTTTTTT.

This sequence joins TRBV7-8 and TRBJ2-7; 8 bases agree with TRBD2. This CDR3 contains 16 residues. V lost 2 bases, J lost 0 bases, and 6 bases stayed unmatched. CDR1 SGHVS and CDR2 FQNEAQ come from the germline V gene. The CDR3 DNA is TGTGCCAGCAGCTTAATGCGGGAGGCCCTCTCCTACGAGCAGTACTTC. This codes for CASSLMREALSYEQYF.